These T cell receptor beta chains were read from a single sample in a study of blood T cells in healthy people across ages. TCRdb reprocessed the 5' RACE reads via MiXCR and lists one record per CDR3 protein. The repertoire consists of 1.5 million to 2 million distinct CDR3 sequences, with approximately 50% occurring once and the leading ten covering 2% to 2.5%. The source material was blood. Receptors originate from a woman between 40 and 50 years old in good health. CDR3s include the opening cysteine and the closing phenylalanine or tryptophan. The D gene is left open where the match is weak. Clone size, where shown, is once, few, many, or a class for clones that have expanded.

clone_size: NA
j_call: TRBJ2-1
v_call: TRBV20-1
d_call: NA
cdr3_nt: TGCAGCCCTAGGTCGGGGGCTGGGGACAATGAGCAGTTCTTC
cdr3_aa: CSPRSGAGDNEQFF

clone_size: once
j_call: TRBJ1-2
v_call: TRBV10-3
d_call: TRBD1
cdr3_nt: TGTGCCATCAGTGAGTCGGAGGGGGCTCACTATGGCTACACCTTC
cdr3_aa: CAISESEGAHYGYTF

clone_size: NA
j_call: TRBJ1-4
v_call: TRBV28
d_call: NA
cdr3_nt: TGTGCCAGCAGCCCCGAGGGGATGAATGAAAAACTGTTTTTT
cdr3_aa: CASSPEGMNEKLFF

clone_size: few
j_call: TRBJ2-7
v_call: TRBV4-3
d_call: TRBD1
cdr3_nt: TGCGCCAGCAGTCGGGCCGGGACAGAAGACTACGAGCAGTACTTC
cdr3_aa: CASSRAGTEDYEQYF

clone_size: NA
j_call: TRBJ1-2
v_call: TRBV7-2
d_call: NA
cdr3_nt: TGTGCCAGCAGCTTCGACACTTTGTCTAACTATGGCTACACCTTC
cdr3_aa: CASSFDTLSNYGYTF

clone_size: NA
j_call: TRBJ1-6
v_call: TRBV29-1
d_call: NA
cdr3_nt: TGCAGCGTCATGACTGGGGGGAATTCACCCCTCCACTTT
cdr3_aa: CSVMTGGNSPLHF

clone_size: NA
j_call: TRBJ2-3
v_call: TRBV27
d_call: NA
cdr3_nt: TGTGCCAGCACCCTGACGGACAGCACAGATACGCAGTATTTT
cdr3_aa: CASTLTDSTDTQYF

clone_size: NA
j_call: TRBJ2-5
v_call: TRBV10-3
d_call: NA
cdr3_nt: TGTGCCATCAGTATACAGGCGAAAGAGACCCAGTACTTC
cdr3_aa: CAISIQAKETQYF

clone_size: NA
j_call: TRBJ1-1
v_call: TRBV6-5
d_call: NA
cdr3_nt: TGTGCCAGCCGCAAAACTAGCGATAACACTGAAGCTTTCTTT
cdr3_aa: CASRKTSDNTEAFF

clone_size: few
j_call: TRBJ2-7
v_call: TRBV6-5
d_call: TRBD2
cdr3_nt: TGTGCCAGCAGTTACACATTACCCCTCCGTGGCGCGGGGGGGTACGAGCAGTACTTC
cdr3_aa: CASSYTLPLRGAGGYEQYF

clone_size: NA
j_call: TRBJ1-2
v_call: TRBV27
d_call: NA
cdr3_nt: TGTGCCAGCAGTCCGACAGTGAAGTATGGCTACACCTTC
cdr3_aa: CASSPTVKYGYTF

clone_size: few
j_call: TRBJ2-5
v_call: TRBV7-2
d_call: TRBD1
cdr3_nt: TGTGCCAGCAGCCCCGGGACAGCGTACCAAGAGACCCAGTACTTC
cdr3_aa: CASSPGTAYQETQYF

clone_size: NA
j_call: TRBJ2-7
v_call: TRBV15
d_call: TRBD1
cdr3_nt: TGTGCCACCAGCAGAGCCGGGACAGGGACCTACGAGCAGTACTTC
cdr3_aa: CATSRAGTGTYEQYF

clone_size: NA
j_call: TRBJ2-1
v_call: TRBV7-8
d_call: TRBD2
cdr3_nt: TGTGCCAGCAGCTTAGTATGGCGGGGGGTCTACAATGAGCAGTTCTTC
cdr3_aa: CASSLVWRGVYNEQFF

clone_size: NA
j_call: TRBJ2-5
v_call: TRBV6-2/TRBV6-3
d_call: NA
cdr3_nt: TGTGCCAGCAGTTACTCGTTAGGGTCCGAGACCCAGTACTTC
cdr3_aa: CASSYSLGSETQYF

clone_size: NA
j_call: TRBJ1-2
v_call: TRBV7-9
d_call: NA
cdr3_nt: TGTGCCAGCAGTCGAGGGGGACCGGGCAGGGACTACACCTTC
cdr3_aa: CASSRGGPGRDYTF

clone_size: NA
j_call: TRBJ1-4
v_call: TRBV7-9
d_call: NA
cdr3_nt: TGTGCCAGCAGCCCTTTGACAGTGGCTAATGAAAAACTGTTTTTT
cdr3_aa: CASSPLTVANEKLFF

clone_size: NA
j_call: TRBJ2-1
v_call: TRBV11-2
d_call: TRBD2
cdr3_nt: TGTGCCAGCAGCTTAGCGGCGGGGGACTCCTACAATGAGCAGTTCTTC
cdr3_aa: CASSLAAGDSYNEQFF

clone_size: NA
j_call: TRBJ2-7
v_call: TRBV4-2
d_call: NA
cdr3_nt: TGTGCCAGCAGCCAAGGCGATGGGGTCGAGCAGTACTTC
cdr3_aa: CASSQGDGVEQYF

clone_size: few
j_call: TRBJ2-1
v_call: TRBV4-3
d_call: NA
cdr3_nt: TGCGCCAGCAGCCCCATGTGGTCGCCCCCCTTCAATGAGCAGTTCTTC
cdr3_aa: CASSPMWSPPFNEQFF

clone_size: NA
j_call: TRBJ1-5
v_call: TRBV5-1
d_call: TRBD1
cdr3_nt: TGCGCCAGCAGCTTAACAGGGGGCGATAGCAATCAGCCCCAGCATTTT
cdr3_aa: CASSLTGGDSNQPQHF

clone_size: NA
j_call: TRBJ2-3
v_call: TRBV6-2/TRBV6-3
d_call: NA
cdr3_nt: TGTGCCGGCAGCAGCGCCACAGATACGCAGTATTTT
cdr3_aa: CAGSSATDTQYF

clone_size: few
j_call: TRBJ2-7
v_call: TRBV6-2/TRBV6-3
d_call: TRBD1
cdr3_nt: TGTGCCAGCAGGCCGGGACAGCGGACCTCCTACGAGCAGTACTTC
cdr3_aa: CASRPGQRTSYEQYF

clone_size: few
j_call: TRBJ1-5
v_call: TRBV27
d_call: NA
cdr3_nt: TGTGCCAGCAGGGAGGAGGCAGGAGGGAATCAGCCCCAGCATTTT
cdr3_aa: CASREEAGGNQPQHF

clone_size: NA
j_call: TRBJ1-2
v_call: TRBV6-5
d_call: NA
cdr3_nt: TGTGCCAGTAGTTACTCGGTCAGTAGGACTAACTATGGCTACACCTTC
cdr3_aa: CASSYSVSRTNYGYTF

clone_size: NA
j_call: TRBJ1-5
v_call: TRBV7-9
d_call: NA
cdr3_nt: TGTGCCAGCAGCCTCAGTGGGCACAATCAGCCCCAGCATTTT
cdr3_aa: CASSLSGHNQPQHF

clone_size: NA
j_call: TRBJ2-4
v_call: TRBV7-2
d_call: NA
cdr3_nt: TGTGCCAGCAGCTTAGCAGTAGCACCCGAAAACATTCAGTACTTC
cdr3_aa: CASSLAVAPENIQYF

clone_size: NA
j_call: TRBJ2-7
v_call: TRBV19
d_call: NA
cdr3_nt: TGTGCCAGTAGTGCTTTGGGCGAGCAGTACTTC
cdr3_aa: CASSALGEQYF

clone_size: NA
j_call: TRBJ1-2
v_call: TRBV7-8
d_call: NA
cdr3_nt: TGTGCCAGCAGTGGGTTAAGTATTACTAACTATGGCTACACCTTC
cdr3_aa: CASSGLSITNYGYTF

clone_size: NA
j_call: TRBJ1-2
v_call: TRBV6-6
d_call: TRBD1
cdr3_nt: TGTGCCACTCATGCGGGCGGGACAGGGGGCTATGGCTACACCTTC
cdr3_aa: CATHAGGTGGYGYTF

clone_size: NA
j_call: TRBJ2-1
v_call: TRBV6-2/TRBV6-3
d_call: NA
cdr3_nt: TGTGCCAGCACCGGTCAGGGTGGGGGGAATGAGCAGTTCTTC
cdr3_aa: CASTGQGGGNEQFF

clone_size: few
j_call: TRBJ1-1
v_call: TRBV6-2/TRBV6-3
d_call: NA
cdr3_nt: TGTGCCAGCAGACTTCTCCAGAACACTGAAGCTTTCTTT
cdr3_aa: CASRLLQNTEAFF

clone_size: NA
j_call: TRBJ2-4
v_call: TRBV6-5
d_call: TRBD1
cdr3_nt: TGTGCCAGCGGTAACAGGGGAGCCAAAAACATTCAGTACTTC
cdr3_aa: CASGNRGAKNIQYF

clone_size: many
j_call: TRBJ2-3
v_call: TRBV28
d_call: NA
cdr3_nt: TGTGCCAGCAGCCCGAGGAGGGGATTAGATACGCAGTATTTT
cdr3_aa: CASSPRRGLDTQYF

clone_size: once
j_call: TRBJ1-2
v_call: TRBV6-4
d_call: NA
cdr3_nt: TGCGCCAGCAGTGTAGAGAACTTCGGCTATGGCTACACCTTC
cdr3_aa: CASSVENFGYGYTF

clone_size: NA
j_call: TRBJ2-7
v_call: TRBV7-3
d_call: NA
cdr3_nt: TGTGCCAGCAGCTTAGGGGATCCCTACGAGCAGTACTTC
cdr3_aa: CASSLGDPYEQYF

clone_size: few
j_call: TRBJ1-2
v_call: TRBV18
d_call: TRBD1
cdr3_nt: TGTGCCAGCTCACCACCGGGACAGGGGGTAAACTATGGCTACACCTTC
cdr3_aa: CASSPPGQGVNYGYTF

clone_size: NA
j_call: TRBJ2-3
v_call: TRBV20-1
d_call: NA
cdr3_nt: TGCAGAGGCAGGGAGGGGGAAGATACGCAGTATTTT
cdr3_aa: CRGREGEDTQYF

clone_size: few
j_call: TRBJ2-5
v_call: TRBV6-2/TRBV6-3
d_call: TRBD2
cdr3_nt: TGTGCCAGCAGTATCTTCTCCTCCAGCGGGGGGTTTGAGACCCAGTACTTC
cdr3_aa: CASSIFSSSGGFETQYF

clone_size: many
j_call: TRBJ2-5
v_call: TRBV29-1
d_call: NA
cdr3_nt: TGCAGCGTTGAAGAAGGGATAGAGACCCAGTACTTC
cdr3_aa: CSVEEGIETQYF

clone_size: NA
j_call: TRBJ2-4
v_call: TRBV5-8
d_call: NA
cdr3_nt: TGTGCCAGCAAGGGAATGAAGGGTCTAAACATTCAGTACTTC
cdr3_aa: CASKGMKGLNIQYF

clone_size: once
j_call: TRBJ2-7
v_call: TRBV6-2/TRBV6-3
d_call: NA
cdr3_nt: TGTGCCAGCAGTTACCGGGCGAATGAGCAGTACTTC
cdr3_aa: CASSYRANEQYF

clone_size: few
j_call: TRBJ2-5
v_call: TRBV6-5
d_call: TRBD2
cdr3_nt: TGTGCCAGCAGTTACTCGCTAGCGGGGGGGAGTGAGACCCAGTACTTC
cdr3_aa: CASSYSLAGGSETQYF

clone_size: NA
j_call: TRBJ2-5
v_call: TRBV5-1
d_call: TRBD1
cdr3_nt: TGCGCCAGCAGCTTGGCCCCGACAGGGACCCAAGAGACCCAGTACTTC
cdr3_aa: CASSLAPTGTQETQYF

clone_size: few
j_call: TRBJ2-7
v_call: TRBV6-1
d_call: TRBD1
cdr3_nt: TGTGCCAGCAGAGGAGGGGGACAGGCGAGAACCTACGAGCAGTACTTC
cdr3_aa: CASRGGGQARTYEQYF

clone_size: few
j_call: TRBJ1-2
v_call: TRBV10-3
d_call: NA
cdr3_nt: TGTGCCATCATGGAGTCGGCCGTCAAGGGGGAGTATGGCTACACCTTC
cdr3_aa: CAIMESAVKGEYGYTF

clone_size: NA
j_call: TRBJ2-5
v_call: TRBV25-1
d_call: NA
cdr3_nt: TGTGCCAGCAGTGAATATGGGGGCCCGGGAGAGACCCAGTACTTC
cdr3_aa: CASSEYGGPGETQYF

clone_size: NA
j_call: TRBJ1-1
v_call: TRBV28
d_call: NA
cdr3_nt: TGTGCCATTTCAAAAGGTCACACTGAAGCTTTCTTT
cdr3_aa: CAISKGHTEAFF

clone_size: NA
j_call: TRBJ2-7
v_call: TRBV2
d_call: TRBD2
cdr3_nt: TGTGCCAGCAGTTCAACTAGCGGGGGTGAGGCCCAGTACTTC
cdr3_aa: CASSSTSGGEAQYF

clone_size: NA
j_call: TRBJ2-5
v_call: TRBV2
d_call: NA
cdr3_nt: TGTGCCAGCAGTGAATCCCCGGAAGAGACCCAGTACTTC
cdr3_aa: CASSESPEETQYF

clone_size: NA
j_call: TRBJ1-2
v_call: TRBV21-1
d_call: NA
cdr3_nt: TGTGCCAGCAGCAAAGCAAAGCCGGACAGGGAACATGGCTACACCTTC
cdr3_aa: CASSKAKPDREHGYTF

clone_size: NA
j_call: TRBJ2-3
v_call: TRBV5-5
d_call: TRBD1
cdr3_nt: TGTGCCAGCAGCATTTCCGGGACAGGAGGCACAGATACGCAGTATTTT
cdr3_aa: CASSISGTGGTDTQYF

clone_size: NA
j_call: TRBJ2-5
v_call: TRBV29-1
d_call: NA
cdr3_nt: TGCAGCGTTGAAATACGCCGAGGGGCAGGGAAAGAGACCCAGTACTTC
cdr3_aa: CSVEIRRGAGKETQYF

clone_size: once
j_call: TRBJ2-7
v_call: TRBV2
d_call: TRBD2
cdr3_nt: TGTGCCAGCAACAGGGGACTAGCGGGGGTTACTTCCTACGAGCAGTACTTC
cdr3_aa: CASNRGLAGVTSYEQYF

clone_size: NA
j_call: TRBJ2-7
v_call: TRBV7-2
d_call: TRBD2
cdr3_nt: TGTGCCAACAGCCAAAGCGGGGGGCAGGCCTACGAGCAGTACTTC
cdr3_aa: CANSQSGGQAYEQYF